The rows below give T cell receptor beta chains drawn from one sample of a study of neurological immune-mediated disorders. Using its own MiXCR run on the 5' RACE reads, TCRdb lists one record per CDR3 protein. The data hold roughly 32,000 distinct CDR3 sequences, with 3% to 4% observed a single time. Source material: PBMCs. The source is a man younger than 40 with multiple sclerosis. Each CDR3 is given without its conserved first and last residue.

TRBV20-1	TRBJ1-4	SASRTVATNEKLF
TRBV24-1	TRBJ2-3	ATSDLQYGGTDTQY
TRBV6-5	TRBJ2-7	ASSYSIRATKQY
TRBV4-2	TRBJ2-7	ASSQERRDNSIY
TRBV3-1	TRBJ1-4	ASSQENGRNEKLF
TRBV6-2/TRBV6-3	TRBJ1-6	ATSRGVGSPLH
TRBV10-3	TRBJ2-7	AIGTRATYEQY
TRBV29-1	TRBJ2-5	SVRRIQETQY
TRBV7-8	TRBJ2-2	ASSLGPGTNTGELF
TRBV6-2/TRBV6-3	TRBJ2-2	ASKHNTQDRWNTGELF
TRBV6-5	TRBJ1-1	ASSYIRTGGNTEAF
TRBV7-9	TRBJ2-3	ASSPGTGADTQY
TRBV19	TRBJ2-3	ASSIVRGTDTQY
TRBV20-1	TRBJ1-2	SASGQGIFYGYT
TRBV20-1	TRBJ2-3	SARDPRLQGYTQY
TRBV5-1	TRBJ1-2	ASSLTKGTVFYGYT
TRBV20-1	TRBJ2-1	RVWIAGNEQF
TRBV2	TRBJ2-3	ASSEPTSGGAETDTQY
TRBV5-1	TRBJ2-2	ASSSGQNTGELF
TRBV9	TRBJ2-1	ASSVRDRAYNEQF
TRBV6-2/TRBV6-3	TRBJ1-2	ASSYSHLLPGNYGYT
TRBV20-1	TRBJ1-5	SARGGYSNQPQH
TRBV7-9	TRBJ1-2	ASSLNTAGYT
TRBV20-1	TRBJ2-7	SARDNRAGPYEQY
TRBV7-9	TRBJ2-6	ASSYSSGANVLT
TRBV25-1	TRBJ2-3	ASSGLPNTDTQY
TRBV4-3	TRBJ2-3	ASSQDRVGGLTDTQY
TRBV25-1	TRBJ1-2	ASSFLSAGYT
TRBV12-3/TRBV12-4	TRBJ2-1	ASSLGEVYNEQF
TRBV12-3/TRBV12-4	TRBJ1-1	ASSFYGGKDTEAF
TRBV28	TRBJ2-4	ASSLIAKNIQY